This record covers a single T cell receptor (beta chain). This sample is drawn from a study of blood T cell repertoires in COVID-19. The data were produced by immunoSEQ multiplex PCR, yet TCRdb's version contains in-frame clones alone and is incomplete. The sample has about 110,000 clones, approximately 90% seen once. In germline, CDR1 is KGHSH, CDR2 LQKENI. The trim removed 1 base at V and 0 bases at J, leaving 1 base unmatched. This CDR3 is 15 amino acids long. The clonotype originates from a human donor in a cohort sampled during active COVID-19. The chain has TRBV18 and TRBJ2-7; 9 bases are a match to TRBD2. Input material: peripheral blood. The CDR3 region is CASSPRTSASYEQYF. Written as DNA, the CDR3 is TGTGCCAGCTCACCACGGACTAGCGCCTCCTACGAGCAGTACTTC.